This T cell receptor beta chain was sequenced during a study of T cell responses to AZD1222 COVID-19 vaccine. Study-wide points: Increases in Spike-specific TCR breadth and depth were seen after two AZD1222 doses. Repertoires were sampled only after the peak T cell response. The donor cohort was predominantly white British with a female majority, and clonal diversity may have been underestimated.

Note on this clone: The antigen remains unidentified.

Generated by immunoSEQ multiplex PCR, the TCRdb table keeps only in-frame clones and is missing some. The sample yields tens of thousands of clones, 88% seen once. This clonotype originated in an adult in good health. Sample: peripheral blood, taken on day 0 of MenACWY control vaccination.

The CDR3 protein is CASSPLGGAGYEQYF. The CDR3 DNA sequence: TGTGCCAGCAGCCCTCTTGGGGGGGCGGGCTACGAGCAGTACTTC. The rearrangement joins TRBV9 to TRBJ2-7, with D possibly TRBD2 on 7 matching bases. The CDR3 is made up of 15 amino acids. Germline V gene lookup returns CDR1 SGDLS and CDR2 YYNGEE. Trimming took 4 bases from V and 3 from J, leaving 17 bases between them. Combining the CDR3 with reference TRBV9 and TRBJ2-7 gives the whole variable domain DSGVTQTPKHLITATGQRVTLRCSPRSGDLSVYWYQQSLDQGLQFLIQYYNGEERAKGNILERFSAQQFPDLHSELNLSSLELGDSALYFCASSPLGGAGYEQYFGPGTRLTVT.